This T cell receptor (beta chain) was sequenced in a study of blood T cell repertoires in COVID-19. Allocation to cohorts depended on clinical history reported by the participants. Produced via immunoSEQ multiplex PCR; TCRdb's table is partial and in-frame only. Found here are around 310,000 clones, 88% of them singletons; the top ten hold over 4.5%. V was shortened by 6 bases and J by 3 bases, with 15 bases between the two germline ends. The CDR3 sequence is 14 residues long. Germline V gene data show CDR1 as SNHLY and CDR2 as FYNNEI. This clone was detected a few times. The source is a man aged 30 to 45 who had recovered from COVID-19. The V call is TRBV2, the J call TRBJ2-7, with D perhaps matching TRBD2 (7 bases). Sequences were obtained from PBMCs or T cells enriched from blood (not recorded which). CDR3 amino acids: CASRRSGTNYEQYF. DNA for the CDR3: TGTGCCAGCAGACGCAGCGGGACAAACTACGAGCAGTACTTC.